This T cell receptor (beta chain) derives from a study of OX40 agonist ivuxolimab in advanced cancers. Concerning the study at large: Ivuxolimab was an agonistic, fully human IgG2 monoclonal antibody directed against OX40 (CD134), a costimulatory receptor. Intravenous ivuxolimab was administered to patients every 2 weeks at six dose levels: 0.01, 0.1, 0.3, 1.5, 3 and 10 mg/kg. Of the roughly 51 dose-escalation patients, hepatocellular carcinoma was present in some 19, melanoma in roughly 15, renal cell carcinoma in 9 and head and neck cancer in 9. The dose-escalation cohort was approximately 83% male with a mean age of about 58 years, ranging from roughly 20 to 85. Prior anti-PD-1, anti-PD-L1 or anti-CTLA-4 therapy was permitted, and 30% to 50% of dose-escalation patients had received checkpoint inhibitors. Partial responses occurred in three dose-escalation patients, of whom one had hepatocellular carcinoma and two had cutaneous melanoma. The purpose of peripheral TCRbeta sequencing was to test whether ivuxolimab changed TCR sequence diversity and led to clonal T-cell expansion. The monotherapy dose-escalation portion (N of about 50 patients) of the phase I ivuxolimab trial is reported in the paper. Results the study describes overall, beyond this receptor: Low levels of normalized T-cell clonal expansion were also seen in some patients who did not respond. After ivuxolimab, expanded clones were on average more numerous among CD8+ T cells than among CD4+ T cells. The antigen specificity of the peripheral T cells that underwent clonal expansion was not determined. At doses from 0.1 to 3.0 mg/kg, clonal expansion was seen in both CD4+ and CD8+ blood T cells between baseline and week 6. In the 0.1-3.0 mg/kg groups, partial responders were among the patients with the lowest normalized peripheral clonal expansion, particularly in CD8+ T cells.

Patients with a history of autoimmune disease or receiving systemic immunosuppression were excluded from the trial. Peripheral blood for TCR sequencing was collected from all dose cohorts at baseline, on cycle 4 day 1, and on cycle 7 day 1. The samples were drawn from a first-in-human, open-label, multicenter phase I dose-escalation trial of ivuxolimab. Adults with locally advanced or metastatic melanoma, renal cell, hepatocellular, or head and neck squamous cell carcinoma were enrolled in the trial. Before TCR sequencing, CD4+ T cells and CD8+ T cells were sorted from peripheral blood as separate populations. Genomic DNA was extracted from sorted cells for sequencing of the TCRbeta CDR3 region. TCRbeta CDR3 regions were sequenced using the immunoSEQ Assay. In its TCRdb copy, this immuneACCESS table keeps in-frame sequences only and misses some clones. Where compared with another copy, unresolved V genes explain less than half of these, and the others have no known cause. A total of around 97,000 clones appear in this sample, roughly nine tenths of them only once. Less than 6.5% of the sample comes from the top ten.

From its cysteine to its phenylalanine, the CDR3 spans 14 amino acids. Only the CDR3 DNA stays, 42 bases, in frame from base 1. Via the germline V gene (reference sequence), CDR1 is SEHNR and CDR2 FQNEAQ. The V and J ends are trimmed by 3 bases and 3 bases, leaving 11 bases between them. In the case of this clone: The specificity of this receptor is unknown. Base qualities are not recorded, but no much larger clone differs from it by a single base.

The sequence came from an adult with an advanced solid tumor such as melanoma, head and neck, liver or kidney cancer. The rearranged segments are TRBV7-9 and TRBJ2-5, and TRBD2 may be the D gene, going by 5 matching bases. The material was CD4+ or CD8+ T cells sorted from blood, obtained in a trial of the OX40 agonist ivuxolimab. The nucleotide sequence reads TGTGCCAGCAGCTTCGGGGTGGAAAAAGAGACCCAGTACTTC. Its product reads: CASSFGVEKETQYF.